These 24 T cell receptor beta chains originate from one sample sequenced in a study of T cell repertoires in cytomegalovirus infection. TCRdb used MiXCR to reprocess the reads, holding one entry per CDR3 protein. Among about 490,000 distinct CDR3 sequences listed, around a quarter were seen once. The sequenced sample was PBMCs. The receptors come from a human donor in good health (CMV status not recorded). Some clones in this sample may be carry-over from other donors' samples.

The V gene is TRBV6-1, the J gene TRBJ2-7; D not resolved. Germline V CDR1 and CDR2: MNHNS, SASEGT. This CDR3 is 15 amino acids long. Between the trimmed V and J ends, which lost 3 bases and 0 bases, there was a span of 12 bases. CDR3 sequence reads: CASSEQVRSSYEQYV. CDR3 sequence (DNA): TGTGCCAGCAGTGAGCAGGTGCGGAGCTCCTACGAGCAGTACGTC.

The rearrangement uses TRBV6-2 or TRBV6-3 and TRBJ1-1; TRBD1 is a possible D gene (6 bases). CDR1 and CDR2 from the germline V gene are MNHEY and SVGEGT. The CDR3 length is 16 residues. The germline V and J ends were trimmed by 5 bases and 1 base, with 17 bases remaining between them. CDR3 DNA sequence: TGTGCCAGCAGTAGGAGTCCGACAGGCCCGAACACTGAAGCTTTCTTT. This gives the protein CASSRSPTGPNTEAFF.

This clonotype was seen a handful of times. The chain has TRBV6-6 and TRBJ1-2, with unresolved D. The germline gives CDR1 MNHNY, CDR2 SVGAGI (reference sequence). The CDR3 spans 14 residues. V lost 4 bases to trimming and J lost 8 bases, with 17 bases between them. The CDR3 DNA sequence: TGTGCCAGCAGTTTAACCCGAATCGAAAGAGGCTACACCTTC. It yields the protein CASSLTRIERGYTF.

The chain joins TRBV5-4 to TRBJ2-3; 9 bases map to TRBD2. The CDR3 sequence is 21 residues long. The V gene's germline CDR1 is SGHNT and CDR2 YYREEE (reference sequence). With V trimmed by 2 bases and J by 0 bases, 19 bases remained unmatched. Here the CDR3 DNA reads TGTGCCAGCAGCTTCGGTGGCCAGGGGGTAAGACTAGCGGCTAGCACAGATACGCAGTATTTT. Translating gives CASSFGGQGVRLAASTDTQYF. Together with reference TRBV5-4 and TRBJ2-3, the CDR3 gives the full variable domain: ETGVTQSPTHLIKTRGQQVTLRCSSQSGHNTVSWYQQALGQGPQFIFQYYREEENGRGNFPPRFSGLQFPNYSSELNVNALELDDSALYLCASSFGGQGVRLAASTDTQYFGPGTRLTVL.

The rearrangement links TRBV6-2 or TRBV6-3 to TRBJ2-1; TRBD1 matches at 10 bases. Germline trimming cut 0 bases from V and 6 bases from J; bases unmatched to any gene: 8. This CDR3 region has 17 residues. CDR1 and CDR2 (germline): MNHEY, SVGEGT. The CDR3 sequence: CASSYSLRDRGVNEQFF. In nucleotides, the CDR3 is TGTGCCAGCAGTTACTCCCTCCGGGACAGGGGAGTCAATGAGCAGTTCTTC.

J is TRBJ2-3 and V is TRBV7-2, with TRBD2 matching 10 bases. Germline loops: CDR1 SGHTA, CDR2 FQGNSA. The CDR3 totals 17 residues. The trim removed 2 bases at V and 5 bases at J, leaving 10 bases unmatched. The CDR3 DNA reads TGTGCCAGCAGCTTACCCCAACTAGCGGGGCTCGTAGATACGCAGTATTTT. Protein sequence: CASSLPQLAGLVDTQYF. Complete variable domain (other parts from reference TRBV7-2 and TRBJ2-3): GAGVSQSPSNKVTEKGKDVELRCDPISGHTALYWYRQSLGQGLEFLIYFQGNSAPDKSGLPSDRFSAERTGGSVSTLTIQRTQQEDSAVYLCASSLPQLAGLVDTQYFGPGTRLTVL.

The V gene is TRBV19, the J gene TRBJ1-1; D is unresolved. This CDR3 has 14 amino acids. From germline, CDR1 is LNHDA and CDR2 SQIVND (reference sequence). Trimming pared 3 bases from V and 4 bases from J, leaving 12 bases between. The CDR3 DNA sequence: TGTGCCAGTAGTATCGCGGGGTTCACCACTGAAGCTTTCTTT. This gives the protein CASSIAGFTTEAFF.

The CDR3 bases are TGTGCCAGCAGCTTAGATGGGGGCAGGGTACCCCTCGAGCAGTACTTC. It is translated as CASSLDGGRVPLEQYF. The chain joins TRBV11-2 to TRBJ2-7, with D perhaps TRBD1 (6 bases). Per the germline V gene, CDR1 is SGHAT and CDR2 is FQNNGV. Trimming shortened V by 0 bases and J by 6 bases, and 18 bases separated the two germline ends. The CDR3 is 16 amino acids.

This clonotype was detected only a few times. The CDR3, as DNA: TGCAGTGCCCGACAGGGTGGGATTAGTGGCTACACCTTC. Protein sequence: CSARQGGISGYTF. The chain uses TRBV20-1 and TRBJ1-2; 7 bases align to TRBD1. CDR3 size: 13 residues. The germline CDR1 and CDR2 sequences are DFQATT and SNEGSKA (reference sequence). V lost 6 bases to trimming and J lost 7 bases; unmatched junction nucleotides: 11.

The chain recombines TRBV28 with TRBJ2-7; 7 positions match TRBD1. The CDR3 spans 13 residues. The germline V gene encodes CDR1 MDHEN and CDR2 SYDVKM. Trimming removed 5 bases from V and 4 bases from J; junction bases left unmatched: 5. CDR3 sequence (DNA): TGTGCCAGCAGTGAGGGACAGCTTTACGAGCAGTACTTC. It specifies CASSEGQLYEQYF.

This chain connects TRBV7-2 to TRBJ1-6; D is unresolved. Per germline, CDR1 SGHTA and CDR2 FQGNSA. The CDR3 is 13 residues long. V was pared by 1 base and J by 10 bases, with 8 bases between. The CDR3 sequence: CASSLEPASPLHF. CDR3 DNA sequence: TGTGCCAGCAGCTTAGAGCCAGCCTCACCCCTCCACTTT.

The table lists this clonotype with many counts. The rearrangement uses TRBV7-2 and TRBJ2-3; 8 bases match TRBD2. The CDR3 runs 16 residues. V lost 3 bases and J lost 4; bases outside the gene matches: 9. Germline loops: CDR1 SGHTA, CDR2 FQGNSA. CDR3 residues: CASSLYLAGGPDTQYF. In DNA form, the CDR3 reads TGTGCCAGCAGCTTGTATTTGGCGGGAGGCCCAGATACGCAGTATTTT.

This clonotype was detected a few times. This chain joins TRBV5-4 and TRBJ2-1, with D perhaps matching TRBD1 or TRBD2 (5 bases each). There are 16 residues in the CDR3. Germline loops: CDR1 SGHNT, CDR2 YYREEE (reference sequence). V lost 4 bases, J lost 3 bases, and 17 bases lay in between. This chain's CDR3 is CASSPGGAVHYNEQFF. CDR3 DNA sequence: TGTGCCAGCAGCCCTGGGGGAGCGGTCCACTACAATGAGCAGTTCTTC.

The chain uses TRBV6-8 and TRBJ2-6; the D is unclear. Germline V gene sequence: CDR1 MNHGY, CDR2 SAAAGT. V lost 6 bases to trimming and J lost 3 bases, with 15 bases between them. This CDR3 has 16 residues. CDR3 sequence reads: CASRALIGYGANVLTF. CDR3 nucleotide sequence: TGTGCCAGCAGGGCCCTAATAGGGTATGGGGCCAACGTCCTGACTTTC.

This clonotype was detected a few times. V gene TRBV12-3 or TRBV12-4 combines with J gene TRBJ1-5; unclear D gene. The length of the CDR3 is 16 residues. The V end lost 3 bases, the J end lost 2 bases, and 14 bases lay between the germline ends. The DNA for the CDR3 is TGTGCCAGCAGTTTCTTCCCCAGAGGTGGCAATCAGCCCCAGCATTTT. As protein: CASSFFPRGGNQPQHF.

The rearrangement links TRBV30 to TRBJ1-5; D is undetermined. The CDR3 length is 13 residues. The germline gives CDR1 GTSNPN, CDR2 SVGIG (reference sequence). Deletions cut 2 bases from V and 0 bases from J, with 5 bases between. CDR3 DNA sequence: TGTGCCTGGAGTCGTAATAGCAATCAGCCCCAGCATTTT. Translating gives CAWSRNSNQPQHF.

This rearrangement joins TRBV7-6 to TRBJ2-1; a weak D match, TRBD1 (6 bases). This CDR3 has 13 amino acids. Germline V gene lookup returns CDR1 SGHVS and CDR2 FNYEAQ. V shed 5 bases and J shed 6 bases, with 11 bases lying between them. CDR3 DNA: TGTGCCAGCAGCCCGACGACAGGCAATGAGCAGTTCTTC. This translates into CASSPTTGNEQFF.

The V call is TRBV5-5, the J call TRBJ2-2; TRBD2 aligns across 10 bases. This CDR3 has 15 amino acids. Trimming removed 9 bases from V and 0 bases from J; junction bases left unmatched: 5. Germline V CDR1 and CDR2: SGHKS, YYEKEE (reference sequence). The CDR3 nucleotides are TGTGCCACCCATAGCGGGAGGTCGAACACCGGGGAGCTGTTTTTT. Its protein is CATHSGRSNTGELFF.

This clonotype has a count of ten or more. This rearrangement joins TRBV7-9 to TRBJ1-2, with D hard to call. This CDR3 region has 16 residues. The V end was cut by 5 bases, the J end by 4 bases, with 20 bases between. The germline CDR1 and CDR2 sequences are SEHNR and FQNEAQ (reference sequence). The CDR3 loop reads CASSLQFGTERYGYTF. In DNA, the CDR3 is TGTGCCAGCAGCCTTCAATTTGGTACGGAGCGCTATGGCTACACCTTC.

The rearrangement joins TRBV7-2 to TRBJ2-5; D tentatively fits TRBD1 or TRBD2 (6 bases each). The V and J ends lost 2 bases and 3 bases respectively, with 22 bases between them. Per the germline V gene, CDR1 is SGHTA and CDR2 is FQGNSA. There are 18 residues in the CDR3. The CDR3 sequence: CASSLRGDWGAAKETQYF. The CDR3 DNA is TGTGCCAGCAGCTTACGGGGCGATTGGGGGGCGGCGAAAGAGACCCAGTACTTC. Using reference TRBV7-2 and TRBJ2-5 for the parts outside the CDR3, the full variable domain is GAGVSQSPSNKVTEKGKDVELRCDPISGHTALYWYRQSLGQGLEFLIYFQGNSAPDKSGLPSDRFSAERTGGSVSTLTIQRTQQEDSAVYLCASSLRGDWGAAKETQYFGPGTRLLVL.

The gene calls are TRBV6-2 or TRBV6-3 and TRBJ1-1; 8 bases are shared with TRBD1. The V gene end was trimmed by 6 bases and the J gene end by 4 bases; junction bases not matched to a gene: 10. Germline V gene data show CDR1 as MNHEY and CDR2 as SVGEGT. CDR3 length equals 15 residues. DNA of the CDR3: TGTGCCAGCAGAGGACGACAGGGGAGCCCCACTGAAGCTTTCTTT. As protein: CASRGRQGSPTEAFF.

The chain combines TRBV28 with TRBJ2-1, with TRBD1 identical over 9 bases. The germline CDR1 and CDR2 sequences are MDHEN and SYDVKM. With V trimmed by 6 bases and J by 7 bases, 10 bases remained unmatched. The length of the CDR3 is 15 residues. The CDR3 sequence: CASSAGTGPGNEQFF. The CDR3 DNA sequence: TGTGCCAGCAGCGCCGGGACAGGGCCGGGGAATGAGCAGTTCTTC. Full variable domain (missing parts from reference TRBV28 and TRBJ2-1): DVKVTQSSRYLVKRTGEKVFLECVQDMDHENMFWYRQDPGLGLRLIYFSYDVKMKEKGDIPEGYSVSREKKERFSLILESASTNQTSMYLCASSAGTGPGNEQFFGPGTRLTVL.

The rearrangement joins TRBV27 to TRBJ2-1, with 8 positions matching TRBD1. Germline CDR1 is MNHEY and CDR2 is SMNVEV (reference sequence). J lost 4 bases, V lost 5 bases, and 16 bases had no gene match. This CDR3 has 18 amino acids. CDR3 protein: CASSETGVLGGLYNEQFF. The CDR3 DNA reads TGTGCCAGCAGTGAGACAGGGGTCCTCGGCGGGTTGTACAATGAGCAGTTCTTC.

The chain joins TRBV4-3 to TRBJ1-6; maybe TRBD1 (5 bases). Germline CDR1 reads LGHNA; CDR2 reads YSLEER. Trimming took off 4 bases at V and 5 bases at J, with 12 bases between the two ends. The CDR3 spans 15 residues. The CDR3 loop reads CASSLLTVDNSPLHF. DNA for the CDR3: TGCGCCAGCAGCCTCCTGACAGTGGATAATTCACCCCTCCACTTT.